These 20 T cell receptor beta chains originate from one sample sequenced in a study of blood T cell repertoires in COVID-19. Data came from immunoSEQ multiplex PCR; TCRdb stores just in-frame clones and leaves some out. The table records approximately 500,000 clones, around 89% of them present only once. The sample consisted of PBMCs or T cells enriched from blood (not recorded which). These TCRs come from a woman aged 40 to 50 who had recovered from COVID-19.

The V call is TRBV6-5, the J call TRBJ2-1; 7 nucleotides line up with TRBD2. The CDR3 loop spans 15 amino acids. Germline CDR1 MNHEY, CDR2 SVGAGI. With V trimmed by 3 bases and J by 10 bases, 12 bases remained unmatched. The CDR3 protein is CASSYQRGDRGEQFF. CDR3 DNA sequence: TGTGCCAGCAGTTATCAGCGGGGCGATCGTGGGGAGCAGTTCTTC.

V is TRBV29-1 and J is TRBJ1-3; 7 bases line up with TRBD1. Germline CDR1 and CDR2: SQVTM and ANQGSEA. The junction had 7 bases not matched to a gene; V was cut back by 7 bases and J by 4 bases. The CDR3 loop spans 13 amino acids. CDR3 sequence: CSGSQGPGNTIYF. CDR3 bases: TGCAGCGGCTCACAGGGGCCAGGAAACACCATATATTTT.

The V and J genes are TRBV6-6 and TRBJ1-2; D might be TRBD1 (5 bases). The CDR3 loop spans 18 amino acids. Germline V gene data show CDR1 as MNHNY and CDR2 as SVGAGI (reference sequence). V gave up 5 bases and J gave up 0 bases, with 22 bases separating them. As DNA, the CDR3 is TGTGCCAGCAGTCGCAAGGGGCCAGTATCTACGGCTAACTATGGCTACACCTTC. This gives the protein CASSRKGPVSTANYGYTF.

DNA for the CDR3: TGTGCCATCAGTGAGTCGTGGGAGGCCCACAATGAGCAGTTCTTC. Residues: CAISESWEAHNEQFF. The rearrangement links TRBV10-3 to TRBJ2-1; D is possibly TRBD2 (6 bases). V shed 0 bases and J shed 5 bases, with 11 bases lying between them. The CDR3 sequence is 15 residues long. Looked up from germline, CDR1 is ENHRY and CDR2 is SYGVKD.

This clone was seen ten or more times. The rearrangement joins TRBV24-1 to TRBJ2-5, with 7 bases lining up with TRBD2. J lost 7 bases, V lost 6 bases, and 7 bases had no gene match. CDR3 length: 13 amino acids. Germline values: CDR1 KGHDR, CDR2 SFDVKD. The CDR3 protein is CATSRASGGTQYF. DNA for the CDR3: TGTGCCACCAGTCGGGCCTCGGGGGGGACCCAGTACTTC.

The chain links TRBV28 to TRBJ1-2; 7 bases align to TRBD1. Losses at the gene ends were 5 bases for V and 4 bases for J; bases not matched to a gene: 7. CDR1 is MDHEN and CDR2 is SYDVKM in the germline V gene. CDR3 length: 14 amino acids. In nucleotides, the CDR3 is TGTGCCAGCAGTACCGGGACAGCCATCTATGGCTACACCTTC. Translating gives CASSTGTAIYGYTF.

This chain uses TRBV5-1 with TRBJ2-1, with a tentative D call TRBD2 (6 bases). Germline CDR1 is SGHRS and CDR2 is YFSETQ. This CDR3 contains 15 residues. V lost 0 bases and J 0 bases, leaving 7 bases between the germline ends. DNA for the CDR3: TGCGCCAGCAGCTTGGTTAGCGGCTCCTACAATGAGCAGTTCTTC. Its protein product is CASSLVSGSYNEQFF.

The V call is TRBV11-3, the J call TRBJ2-2; possible D gene TRBD1, 6 bases. With 5 bases removed from V and 5 bases from J, the gap between germline ends came to 15 bases. The CDR3 length is 15 residues. CDR1 is SGHNT and CDR2 is YENEEA in the germline V gene. CDR3 in DNA: TGTGCCAGCAGCAACACGGGACACACAACCGGGGAGCTGTTTTTT. This translates into CASSNTGHTTGELFF.

The chain has TRBV19 and TRBJ1-1; weak D call: TRBD1 (6 bases). From germline, CDR1 is LNHDA and CDR2 SQIVND (reference sequence). The CDR3 totals 14 residues. Trimming took off 4 bases at V and 11 bases at J, with 20 bases between the two ends. CDR3 in DNA: TGTGCCAGTAGTACGTACGACCCAGGGGTTAGGGCTTTCTTT. It specifies CASSTYDPGVRAFF.

The J gene is TRBJ2-5, the V gene TRBV4-3, with 8 bases that match TRBD1. The CDR3 totals 15 residues. The J segment lost 5 bases and the V segment lost 0 bases, leaving 5 bases of the junction unmatched. In germline, CDR1 is LGHNA, CDR2 YSLEER. The CDR3 DNA follows: TGCGCCAGCAGCCAAGAAGGACAGGGCCGTGAGACCCAGTACTTC. Protein product: CASSQEGQGRETQYF.

V usage is TRBV10-3 and J usage is TRBJ2-5; maybe TRBD1 (7 bases). This CDR3 has 18 amino acids. Between the trimmed V and J ends, which lost 2 bases and 1 base, there was a span of 20 bases. Germline loops: CDR1 ENHRY, CDR2 SYGVKD. The CDR3 DNA follows: TGTGCCATCAGTGAGGCATCCAGACCAGGGGGAGGCCAAGAGACCCAGTACTTC. Translating gives CAISEASRPGGGQETQYF.

The rearrangement uses TRBV30 and TRBJ1-3; no reliable D call. The CDR3 totals 15 residues. In germline, CDR1 is GTSNPN, CDR2 SVGIG (reference sequence). Trimming took off 3 bases at V and 0 bases at J, with 12 bases between the two ends. This CDR3 is CAWREGQFSGNTIYF. The CDR3 DNA follows: TGTGCCTGGAGGGAGGGCCAATTCTCTGGAAACACCATATATTTT.

This chain uses TRBV21-1 with TRBJ2-7; no DNA check was done on the table's D call, TRBD1. TRBV21-1 is tagged as a pseudogene. There are 14 residues in the CDR3. The CDR3 coding sequence is TGTGCCAGCGGCCACCCGGGACAGTTGAACGAGCAGTACTTC. Encoded protein: CASGHPGQLNEQYF.

J is TRBJ2-5 and V is TRBV10-3; 8 bases agree with TRBD1. Germline V lookup: CDR1 ENHRY, CDR2 SYGVKD. The CDR3 runs to 13 residues. V lost 5 bases and J lost 2; bases outside the gene matches: 1. CDR3: CAISTGGQETQYF. For the CDR3, the DNA is TGTGCCATCAGTACAGGGGGGCAAGAGACCCAGTACTTC.

Comment on this clone: The identical CDR3 is also encoded by other nucleotide sequences in the sample. The chain couples TRBV6-5 to TRBJ1-5, with D maybe TRBD1 (6 bases). CDR1 is MNHEY, CDR2 SVGAGI, per germline. The V and J ends lost 5 bases and 0 bases respectively, with 11 bases between them. CDR3 length: 15 amino acids. The CDR3: CASSSGTNSNQPQHF. CDR3 nucleotide sequence: TGTGCCAGCAGTAGCGGGACAAATAGCAATCAGCCCCAGCATTTT.

The chain couples TRBV4-3 to TRBJ1-2; 8 bases are shared with TRBD1. The CDR3 sequence is 16 residues long. CDR1 LGHNA and CDR2 YSLEER come from the germline V gene. The J segment lost 4 bases and the V segment lost 0 bases, leaving 7 bases of the junction unmatched. CDR3 DNA sequence: TGCGCCAGCAGCCAAGACTCCGGGACAGGCGCCTATGGCTACACCTTC. Its protein is CASSQDSGTGAYGYTF.

V usage is TRBV27 and J usage is TRBJ2-3; D unresolved. The CDR3 loop spans 15 amino acids. Germline lookup yields CDR1 MNHEY and CDR2 SMNVEV (reference sequence). V gave up 1 base and J gave up 5 bases, with 13 bases separating them. The CDR3 loop is CASSLFAESRDTQYF. In nucleotides, the CDR3 is TGTGCCAGCAGTTTATTCGCCGAGAGTCGAGATACGCAGTATTTT.

The gene calls are TRBV5-6 and TRBJ1-2; D is perhaps TRBD1 (6 bases). V shed 3 bases and J shed 4 bases, with 10 bases lying between them. CDR3 size: 13 residues. In germline, CDR1 is SGHDT, CDR2 YYEEEE. CDR3 protein: CASSYRELYGYTF. The CDR3 bases are TGTGCCAGCAGCTACAGGGAGCTCTATGGCTACACCTTC.

The chain joins TRBV9 to TRBJ2-1, with 8 bases lining up with TRBD2. With 3 bases clipped from V and 2 bases from J, the junction kept 4 bases outside the gene matches. This CDR3 is 15 amino acids long. CDR1 and CDR2 (germline): SGDLS, YYNGEE. CDR3 sequence reads: CASSGIAGPYNEQFF. The CDR3 bases are TGTGCCAGCAGCGGAATAGCGGGACCCTACAATGAGCAGTTCTTC.

This clone was seen just once. V and J are TRBV7-2 and TRBJ1-5, with D unclear. The V gene's germline CDR1 is SGHTA and CDR2 FQGNSA. This CDR3 is built from 13 residues. V lost 1 base to trimming and J lost 7 bases, with 8 bases between them. The CDR3 region has the DNA TGTGCCAGCAGCTTAGGCTACAGACAGCCCCAGCATTTT. Translated: CASSLGYRQPQHF.